What follows are 11 T cell receptor beta chains derived from one specimen sequenced in a study of blood T cell repertoires in COVID-19. Libraries were prepared by immunoSEQ multiplex PCR; TCRdb keeps only in-frame clonotypes and omits some of them. The data hold about 170,000 clones, with approximately 84% observed a single time. The sequenced sample consisted of peripheral blood. The receptors were gathered from an elderly woman with COVID-19, enrolled during active disease.

The J gene is TRBJ1-5, the V gene TRBV4-2; maybe TRBD1 (6 bases). Per the germline V gene, CDR1 is LGHNA and CDR2 is YNFKEQ. The V gene lost 3 bases and the J gene lost 5 bases, with 14 bases spanning the gap. The CDR3 loop spans 15 amino acids. CDR3 nucleotides: TGTGCCAGCAGCCAGACAGGAGGCGAGGATCAGCCCCAGCATTTT. Protein sequence: CASSQTGGEDQPQHF.

This clone was found once. This chain joins TRBV4-2 and TRBJ2-5; TRBD2 matches 11 bases. The junction had 9 bases not matched to a gene; V was cut back by 0 bases and J by 3 bases. This CDR3 is built from 18 residues. Looked up from germline, CDR1 is LGHNA and CDR2 is YNFKEQ. In DNA form, the CDR3 reads TGTGCCAGCAGCCAAGAGGGGACGGGGACTAGCGGAAAAGAGACCCAGTACTTC. Protein: CASSQEGTGTSGKETQYF.

There are a few counts of this clone. This sequence joins TRBV24-1 and TRBJ2-3, with a tentative D call TRBD2 (5 bases). Germline V CDR1 and CDR2: KGHDR, SFDVKD. V was shortened by 4 bases and J by 0 bases, with 13 bases between the two germline ends. This CDR3 spans 16 amino acids. In DNA, the CDR3 is TGTGCCACCAGTGACCTGGACTGGACTAGCACAGATACGCAGTATTTT. This translates into CATSDLDWTSTDTQYF.

The rearrangement joins TRBV5-4 to TRBJ1-3, with 8 nucleotides matching TRBD1. Trimming took 4 bases from V and 4 from J; bases not matched to a gene: 10. CDR3 length equals 16 residues. The germline CDR1 and CDR2 sequences are SGHNT and YYREEE (reference sequence). Here the CDR3 DNA reads TGTGCCAGCAGCGACCGACAGGGGATCGCCGGAAACACCATATATTTT. The encoded protein is CASSDRQGIAGNTIYF.

This chain uses TRBV7-2 with TRBJ2-2; the D gene is possibly TRBD1 (5 bases). The germline V and J ends were trimmed by 4 bases and 7 bases, with 16 bases remaining between them. The CDR3 has 15 residues. Germline V gives CDR1 SGHTA, CDR2 FQGNSA. The CDR3 protein is CASSSGSYWSGELFF. The DNA of the CDR3 is TGTGCCAGCAGCTCAGGGTCTTATTGGAGCGGGGAGCTGTTTTTT.

This clone was recorded a few times. J is TRBJ1-1 and V is TRBV29-1, with D hard to call. The CDR3 is 13 amino acids. The V end lost 2 bases, the J end lost 8 bases, and 15 bases lay between the germline ends. Germline-derived CDR1 and CDR2 are SQVTM and ANQGSEA. The DNA for the CDR3 is TGCAGCGTTGAACATCAGGTGGCGGGGGAAGCTTTCTTT. It specifies CSVEHQVAGEAFF.

This clone was picked up a small number of times. The DNA for the CDR3 is TGCGCCAGCAGCTTGGCCCAGGGGGCCTACAATGAGCAGTTCTTC. Translation: CASSLAQGAYNEQFF. This rearrangement joins TRBV5-1 to TRBJ2-1; 7 bases are shared with TRBD1. Germline assignment: CDR1 SGHRS and CDR2 YFSETQ. V lost 0 bases, J lost 2 bases, and 2 bases stayed unmatched. CDR3 length equals 15 residues.

The chain is built from TRBV28 and TRBJ2-1; 9 bases line up with TRBD2. CDR3 size: 15 residues. Germline V lookup: CDR1 MDHEN, CDR2 SYDVKM. V lost 5 bases, J lost 0 bases, and 2 bases stayed unmatched. CDR3 DNA sequence: TGTGCCAGCAGTCTTAGCGGGAGCTCCTACAATGAGCAGTTCTTC. This sequence encodes CASSLSGSSYNEQFF.

This clone was seen once. The J gene is TRBJ2-1, the V gene TRBV7-3; 8 nucleotides line up with TRBD2. The germline gives CDR1 SGHTA, CDR2 FQGTGA. Germline trimming cut 1 base from V and 1 base from J; bases unmatched to any gene: 6. The CDR3 spans 17 residues. The CDR3 sequence: CASSLNPSGSSYNEQFF. CDR3 bases: TGTGCCAGCAGCTTAAACCCCAGCGGGAGTTCCTACAATGAGCAGTTCTTC.

This rearrangement joins TRBV6-5 to TRBJ2-5; 10 bases match TRBD2. This CDR3 has 15 amino acids. V shed 8 bases and J 1 base; nucleotides not matched to a gene: 7. CDR1 and CDR2 from the germline V gene are MNHEY and SVGAGI. The CDR3: CASAPSGGFQETQYF. The DNA for the CDR3 is TGTGCCAGCGCCCCTAGCGGGGGATTCCAAGAGACCCAGTACTTC.

V and J are TRBV11-3 and TRBJ2-5; 15 nucleotides agree with TRBD2. Losses at the gene ends were 5 bases for V and 3 bases for J; bases not matched to a gene: 13. CDR1 SGHNT and CDR2 YENEEA come from the germline V gene. CDR3 length: 19 residues. CDR3 sequence: CASSQGLAGGAGHEETQYF. As DNA, the CDR3 is TGTGCCAGCAGCCAAGGACTAGCGGGGGGGGCCGGGCACGAAGAGACCCAGTACTTC.